A single sample gave rise to the 20 T cell receptor beta chains below, sequenced in a study of technical replicates of blood from several donors. Sequencing was performed with immunoSEQ multiplex PCR; in TCRdb, only in-frame clones are kept and a portion is missing. The sample has 91,000 or so clones, roughly 94% seen once. The specimen was T cells isolated from PBMCs. These receptors were obtained from a human donor in good health.

This clone has only one observation. The CDR3 bases are TGTGCCACCAGCAGAGCTGGGACAGCCCACTACGAGCAGTACTTC. Protein product: CATSRAGTAHYEQYF. The chain recombines TRBV15 with TRBJ2-7; 7 nucleotides align to TRBD1. Per germline, CDR1 LNHNV and CDR2 YYDKDF (reference sequence). The CDR3 extends over 15 amino acids. V lost 1 base, J lost 3 bases, and 6 bases stayed unmatched.

The chain uses TRBV6-5 and TRBJ2-7, with a weak D call TRBD1 (6 bases). CDR3 length equals 15 residues. Germline CDR1 MNHEY, CDR2 SVGAGI. Trimming left V 2 bases short and J 4 bases short, with 15 bases between. Here the CDR3 DNA reads TGTGCCAGCAGTTACGGGACACCAATAGGGTACGAGCAGTACTTC. It specifies CASSYGTPIGYEQYF.

This chain joins TRBV19 and TRBJ2-1, with 10 nucleotides matching TRBD2. Unmatched junction bases numbered 5, after V lost 5 bases and J lost 4 bases. This CDR3 is 15 amino acids long. Germline lookup yields CDR1 LNHDA and CDR2 SQIVND (reference sequence). The CDR3 protein is CASSGLAANYNEQFF. Written as DNA, the CDR3 is TGTGCCAGTAGTGGACTAGCGGCGAATTACAATGAGCAGTTCTTC. Full variable domain (outside the CDR3, taken from reference TRBV19 and TRBJ2-1): DGGITQSPKYLFRKEGQNVTLSCEQNLNHDAMYWYRQDPGQGLRLIYYSQIVNDFQKGDIAEGYSVSREKKESFPLTVTSAQKNPTAFYLCASSGLAANYNEQFFGPGTRLTVL.

CDR3 bases: TGTGCCAGCAGCGTAGCTCTAGGCACCGGGGAGCTGTTTTTT. This codes for CASSVALGTGELFF. This sequence joins TRBV9 and TRBJ2-2; no firm D call. The CDR3 covers 14 residues. V dropped 0 bases and J dropped 4 bases, with 7 bases sitting between them. Germline-derived CDR1 and CDR2 are SGDLS and YYNGEE.

This chain joins TRBV7-3 and TRBJ1-3; D is uncertain. The CDR3 contains 15 residues. Germline V CDR1 and CDR2: SGHTA, FQGTGA. V gave up 3 bases and J gave up 0 bases, with 9 bases separating them. The CDR3: CASSLDGNSGNTIYF. The CDR3 nucleotides read TGTGCCAGCAGCTTGGACGGGAACTCTGGAAACACCATATATTTT.

On this clone itself: A junction end diverges from the germline sequence, so it may reflect a read error. This chain links TRBV7-3 with TRBJ2-1; a weak D match, TRBD2 (6 bases). The CDR3 loop spans 13 amino acids. The germline V gene encodes CDR1 SGHTA and CDR2 FQGTGA. DNA of the CDR3: TGTGCCAGCAGCCTAACGGGAGACAATGAGCAGTTCTTC. It codes for CASSLTGDNEQFF.

The chain combines TRBV7-2 with TRBJ2-1, with TRBD1 matching over 11 bases. The junction had 1 base not matched to a gene; V was cut back by 4 bases and J by 2 bases. In germline, CDR1 is SGHTA, CDR2 FQGNSA. The CDR3 consists of 15 residues. CDR3 region: CASSSGQGAYNEQFF. The CDR3 DNA reads as TGTGCCAGCAGCTCGGGACAGGGGGCCTACAATGAGCAGTTCTTC.

This clone was seen a few times. The V gene is TRBV29-1, the J gene TRBJ1-1; tentative D call: TRBD1 (5 bases). CDR3 length equals 10 residues. Trimming pared 4 bases from V and 7 bases from J, leaving 7 bases between. Germline V CDR1 and CDR2: SQVTM, ANQGSEA. CDR3 in DNA: TGCAGCGTTGGACAGTATGAAGCTTTCTTT. Translation: CSVGQYEAFF. Full variable domain (remainder filled in from reference TRBV29-1 and TRBJ1-1): SAVISQKPSRDICQRGTSLTIQCQVDSQVTMMFWYRQQPGQSLTLIATANQGSEATYESGFVIDKFPISRPNLTFSTLTVSNMSPEDSSIYLCSVGQYEAFFGQGTRLTVV.

This clone came up once. The chain carries TRBV6-5 and TRBJ1-4; 7 bases match TRBD1. The junction had 3 bases not matched to a gene; V was cut back by 2 bases and J by 3 bases. CDR3 size: 15 residues. Germline assignment: CDR1 MNHEY and CDR2 SVGAGI. The CDR3 nucleotides read TGTGCCAGCAGTTACCGGGACAGCTCTAATGAAAAACTGTTTTTT. Protein: CASSYRDSSNEKLFF.

The J gene is TRBJ1-1, the V gene TRBV28; 10 positions agree with TRBD1. The CDR3 runs to 13 residues. Per the germline V gene, CDR1 is MDHEN and CDR2 is SYDVKM. V gave up 2 bases and J gave up 11 bases; unmatched junction bases: 5. The CDR3 nucleotides are TGTGCCAGCAGTTTAACGGGACAGGGGTGGGCTTTCTTT. Protein: CASSLTGQGWAFF.

The V and J genes are TRBV7-9 and TRBJ2-1, with a tentative D call TRBD1 (6 bases). This CDR3 contains 12 residues. CDR1 and CDR2 (germline): SEHNR, FQNEAQ (reference sequence). V lost 6 bases to trimming and J lost 6 bases, with 9 bases between them. The CDR3 here is CASRLDSNEQFF. The CDR3 nucleotides are TGTGCCAGCAGATTGGACAGCAATGAGCAGTTCTTC.

This chain's CDR3 is CASSFGGGLGTEAFF. The CDR3 region has the DNA TGTGCCAGCAGTTTCGGGGGGGGGTTGGGGACTGAAGCTTTCTTT. The chain uses TRBV27 and TRBJ1-1; D is possibly TRBD1 (5 bases). Germline CDR1 MNHEY, CDR2 SMNVEV (reference sequence). The CDR3 loop spans 15 amino acids. V lost 3 bases and J 5 bases, leaving 16 bases between the germline ends.

The chain combines TRBV5-4 with TRBJ1-3, with 7 bases lining up with TRBD1. The V segment lost 0 bases and the J segment 0 bases; nucleotides outside the gene matches: 3. Germline values: CDR1 SGHNT, CDR2 YYREEE (reference sequence). The CDR3 spans 16 residues. The chain's CDR3 is CASSLGDRNSGNTIYF. The CDR3 DNA follows: TGTGCCAGCAGCTTGGGGGACAGAAACTCTGGAAACACCATATATTTT.

The gene calls are TRBV14 and TRBJ2-3; 15 bases agree with TRBD2. The CDR3 is 20 amino acids. Germline CDR1 is SGHDN and CDR2 is FVKESK. Trimming cost V 0 bases and J 3 bases; bases outside gene matches: 10. The DNA for the CDR3 is TGTGCCAGCAGCCAAGATCGTCTTCGGACTAGCGGGAGGGCAACAGATACGCAGTATTTT. This encodes CASSQDRLRTSGRATDTQYF. Looking up the rest from reference TRBV14 and TRBJ2-3 gives the full variable domain: EAGVTQFPSHSVIEKGQTVTLRCDPISGHDNLYWYRRVMGKEIKFLLHFVKESKQDESGMPNNRFLAERTGGTYSTLKVQPAELEDSGVYFCASSQDRLRTSGRATDTQYFGPGTRLTVL.

This rearrangement joins TRBV2 to TRBJ1-2, with 8 bases that match TRBD1. There are 14 residues in the CDR3. The V segment lost 7 bases and the J segment 1 base; nucleotides outside the gene matches: 5. Looked up from germline, CDR1 is SNHLY and CDR2 is FYNNEI. For the CDR3, the DNA is TGTGCCAGCAATTTCGACAGGGGTAACTATGGCTACACCTTC. Translated: CASNFDRGNYGYTF. Full variable domain (missing parts from reference TRBV2 and TRBJ1-2): EPEVTQTPSHQVTQMGQEVILRCVPISNHLYFYWYRQILGQKVEFLVSFYNNEISEKSEIFDDQFSVERPDGSNFTLKIRSTKLEDSAMYFCASNFDRGNYGYTFGSGTRLTVV.

The chain combines TRBV5-1 with TRBJ2-1; D might be TRBD2 (5 bases). The germline gives CDR1 SGHRS, CDR2 YFSETQ. CDR3 length: 14 amino acids. Trimming removed 5 bases from V and 5 bases from J, with 14 bases in between. CDR3 loop: CASSEERSNNEQFF. The CDR3 coding sequence is TGCGCCAGCAGTGAAGAGCGGTCGAACAATGAGCAGTTCTTC. Using reference TRBV5-1 and TRBJ2-1 for the parts outside the CDR3, the full variable domain is KAGVTQTPRYLIKTRGQQVTLSCSPISGHRSVSWYQQTPGQGLQFLFEYFSETQRNKGNFPGRFSGRQFSNSRSEMNVSTLELGDSALYLCASSEERSNNEQFFGPGTRLTVL.

This sequence joins TRBV7-2 and TRBJ2-7; 7 nucleotides match TRBD2. The germline CDR1 and CDR2 sequences are SGHTA and FQGNSA. The V and J ends lost 5 bases and 5 bases, in that order; junction bases with no gene match: 9. The CDR3 covers 14 residues. CDR3 residues: CASSTGLGPNEQYF. The DNA for the CDR3 is TGTGCCAGCAGCACCGGACTAGGTCCCAACGAGCAGTACTTC.

The gene calls are TRBV4-1 and TRBJ2-7; 9 bases line up with TRBD1. Germline loops: CDR1 MGHRA, CDR2 YSYEKL. CDR3 length: 16 residues. V shed 4 bases, J shed 1 base, and the junction held 8 bases outside the gene matches. CDR3 sequence: CASSLFTGQGSYEQYF. In DNA form, the CDR3 reads TGCGCCAGCAGCCTATTTACAGGACAGGGGTCCTACGAGCAGTACTTC.

The gene calls are TRBV18 and TRBJ1-1; 7 positions agree with TRBD1. CDR1 KGHSH and CDR2 LQKENI come from the germline V gene. Trimming took 3 bases from V and 4 from J; bases not matched to a gene: 5. The CDR3 loop spans 14 amino acids. CDR3 DNA: TGTGCCAGCTCACCTATTAGGGACAGCACTGAAGCTTTCTTT. Translated, it gives CASSPIRDSTEAFF.

The chain uses TRBV5-1 and TRBJ1-4; possible D gene TRBD1, 6 bases. CDR1 SGHRS and CDR2 YFSETQ come from the germline V gene. The CDR3 covers 16 residues. The V gene lost 3 bases and the J gene lost 5 bases, with 17 bases spanning the gap. The CDR3: CASSSNLRQGNEKLFF. The CDR3 DNA sequence: TGCGCCAGCAGCTCGAACTTAAGGCAGGGGAATGAAAAACTGTTTTTT.